This TCR beta chain was sequenced during a study of cytomegalovirus exposure and HLA in healthy donors. Measured with immunoSEQ multiplex PCR; TCRdb has only the in-frame clones, and not every one. The sample gives more than 300,000 clones, 86% of which show up once; around 0.8% is in the top ten. The length of the CDR3 is 15 residues. Germline CDR1 is MNHEY and CDR2 is SMNVEV (reference sequence). Between the trimmed V and J ends, which lost 6 bases and 2 bases, there was a span of 14 bases. Study-wide findings and caveats: Cytomegalovirus-associated TCR beta chains were listed, numbering some 150. Subsequent analysis showed first-cohort TCR clusters tending to co-occur in 95 to 150 validation repertoires. The dataset shows that most TCR sequences were rare, while some public TCRs occurred in many donors. Reports indicated that the classifier achieved high specificity and sensitivity in diagnosing cytomegalovirus status.

As regards this clone: No antigen is known for it.

The origin of this receptor is a woman aged 18-30 years in good health and CMV-seronegative. The genes are TRBV27 and TRBJ1-3; weak D call: TRBD1 (5 bases). Source material: PBMCs. The chain's CDR3 is CASSPGRGTGNTIYF. In DNA, the CDR3 is TGTGCCAGCAGCCCTGGGAGGGGAACTGGAAACACCATATATTTT.